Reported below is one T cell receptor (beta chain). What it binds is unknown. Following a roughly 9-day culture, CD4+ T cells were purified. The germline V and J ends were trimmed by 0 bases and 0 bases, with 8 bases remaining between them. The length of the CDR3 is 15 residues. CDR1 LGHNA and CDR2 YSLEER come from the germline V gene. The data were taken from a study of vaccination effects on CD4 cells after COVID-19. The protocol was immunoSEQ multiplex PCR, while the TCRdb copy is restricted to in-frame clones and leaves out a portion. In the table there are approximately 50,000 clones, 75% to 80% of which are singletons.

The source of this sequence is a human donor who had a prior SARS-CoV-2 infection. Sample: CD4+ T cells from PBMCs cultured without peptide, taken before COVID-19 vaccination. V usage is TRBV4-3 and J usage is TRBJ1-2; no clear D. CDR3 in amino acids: CASSQELKTNYGYTF. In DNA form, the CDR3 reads TGCGCCAGCAGCCAAGAACTGAAAACTAACTATGGCTACACCTTC.